A single sample gave rise to the 25 T cell receptor beta chains below, sequenced in a study of CD8 T cells in ankylosing spondylitis. These receptors' targets are unknown. Study-level results: Made up of about eight highly homologous variants, a TCR beta motif appeared characteristic of ankylosing spondylitis blood.

TCRdb re-derived calls from the 5' RACE reads in MiXCR, one entry per CDR3 protein. The data hold approximately 540,000 distinct CDR3 sequences, with roughly 13% observed a single time. Sequencing input: blood, either unsorted or a sorted T cell fraction (not recorded which). The source of these receptors is a male donor with ankylosing spondylitis.

The gene calls are TRBV7-2 and TRBJ2-3; D might be TRBD2 (5 bases). Trimming removed 6 bases from V and 6 bases from J, with 22 bases in between. Looked up from germline, CDR1 is SGHTA and CDR2 is FQGNSA. The CDR3 is 16 amino acids. This CDR3 is CASSLTAGFHPDTQYF. The CDR3 coding sequence is TGTGCCAGCAGTCTGACGGCGGGCTTTCACCCCGATACGCAGTATTTT.

This chain joins TRBV21-1 and TRBJ2-3; the table names TRBD2, a call not compared with the DNA. TRBV21-1 is designated a pseudogene. This CDR3 spans 16 amino acids. The CDR3 region has the DNA TGTGCCAGCAGCCCGGTGACTAGCGGGGGCACAGATACGCAGTATTTT. It yields the protein CASSPVTSGGTDTQYF.

The CDR3 sequence is CASSLEDNNQPQHF. For the CDR3, the DNA is TGTGCCAGCAGTTTGGAGGACAACAATCAGCCCCAGCATTTT. This chain connects TRBV12-3 or TRBV12-4 to TRBJ1-5; D is possibly TRBD1 (5 bases). V was trimmed by 3 bases and J by 3 bases, leaving 9 bases between them. This CDR3 region has 14 residues.

This clonotype was picked up many times. The chain combines TRBV7-6 with TRBJ1-1; no definite D call. This CDR3 comprises 14 residues. V was pared by 0 bases and J by 1 base, with 6 bases between. Germline CDR1 and CDR2: SGHVS and FNYEAQ. The DNA of the CDR3 is TGTGCCAGCAGCTTAGCCGGACCGAACACTGAAGCTTTCTTT. Translation gives CASSLAGPNTEAFF.

This clonotype occurred a few times. J is TRBJ2-7 and V is TRBV15; the D is unclear. This CDR3 is built from 15 residues. Trimming stripped 6 bases from V and 2 bases from J, with 17 bases between. Germline assignment: CDR1 LNHNV and CDR2 YYDKDF (reference sequence). The DNA for the CDR3 is TGTGCCACCAGGGAAACGAGTTATCCAACCTACGAGCAGTACTTC. Its protein product is CATRETSYPTYEQYF.

This chain connects TRBV30 to TRBJ2-5, with TRBD1 matching 8 bases. From germline, CDR1 is GTSNPN and CDR2 SVGIG (reference sequence). Trimming at V came to 4 bases and at J to 0 bases, leaving 7 bases not matched to a gene. This CDR3 is 15 amino acids long. Here the CDR3 reads CAWKRQGWYQETQYF. CDR3 nucleotide sequence: TGTGCCTGGAAGAGACAGGGGTGGTACCAAGAGACCCAGTACTTC.

The CDR3 coding sequence is TGTGCCAGCAGCTTAGTTGGGGATAATTCACCCCTCCACTTT. This translates into CASSLVGDNSPLHF. The chain employs TRBV7-2 and TRBJ1-6; no clear D. The CDR3 has 14 amino acids. CDR1 is SGHTA and CDR2 is FQGNSA in the germline V gene. V lost 1 base, J lost 5 bases, and 6 bases lay in between.

A few counts support this clonotype. The rearrangement links TRBV20-1 to TRBJ2-5; 8 bases are a match to TRBD1. J gave up 2 bases and V 6 bases, and 11 bases lay outside the gene matches. CDR3 length: 15 amino acids. Per the germline V gene, CDR1 is DFQATT and CDR2 is SNEGSKA (reference sequence). CDR3 protein: CSAITPGTGQETQYF. Here the CDR3 DNA reads TGCAGTGCCATAACGCCGGGGACAGGACAAGAGACCCAGTACTTC.

The table lists this clonotype with a few counts. This chain links TRBV7-2 with TRBJ2-3; D possibly corresponds to TRBD2 (5 bases). Germline CDR1 reads SGHTA; CDR2 reads FQGNSA. CDR3 length equals 16 residues. V lost 5 bases and J lost 0, with 15 bases in between. The CDR3 protein is CASSGRGTTSTDTQYF. The CDR3 DNA sequence: TGTGCCAGCAGCGGACGGGGTACAACTAGCACAGATACGCAGTATTTT.

This clonotype was observed at least ten times. This chain links TRBV12-3 or TRBV12-4 with TRBJ2-3, with D tentatively TRBD2 (6 bases). V dropped 0 bases and J dropped 2 bases, with 21 bases sitting between them. The CDR3 has 19 amino acids. The CDR3 DNA sequence: TGTGCCAGCAGTTTAGCGCGGGGACCCCCGATACAATCCACAGATACGCAGTATTTT. Its protein product is CASSLARGPPIQSTDTQYF.

This rearrangement joins TRBV20-1 to TRBJ2-1; possible D gene TRBD1, 5 bases. V was clipped by 1 base and J by 6 bases, with 10 bases between them. CDR1 DFQATT and CDR2 SNEGSKA come from the germline V gene (reference sequence). The CDR3 is 13 residues long. The CDR3 reads CSARGGRGNEQFF. In DNA, the CDR3 is TGCAGTGCTAGAGGGGGCCGAGGCAATGAGCAGTTCTTC.

V is TRBV20-1 and J is TRBJ2-1, with D possibly TRBD2 on 6 matching bases. Trimming removed 1 base from V and 0 bases from J, with 16 bases in between. The CDR3 loop spans 17 amino acids. Looked up from germline, CDR1 is DFQATT and CDR2 is SNEGSKA (reference sequence). The CDR3 loop is CSARGGGKGVSYNEQFF. CDR3 coding DNA: TGCAGTGCTAGAGGCGGCGGGAAAGGAGTCTCCTACAATGAGCAGTTCTTC.

The rearrangement joins TRBV20-1 to TRBJ1-1; D is possibly TRBD1 (6 bases). The CDR3 runs 14 residues. V gave up 0 bases and J gave up 4 bases, with 12 bases separating them. The germline CDR1 and CDR2 sequences are DFQATT and SNEGSKA (reference sequence). The CDR3 loop reads CSARDPRGVTEAFF. The CDR3 coding sequence is TGCAGTGCTAGAGATCCGAGGGGGGTCACTGAAGCTTTCTTT.

Many counts were recorded for this clonotype. The chain uses TRBV29-1 and TRBJ2-7, with 8 bases that match TRBD2. CDR1 and CDR2 from the germline V gene are SQVTM and ANQGSEA. After removal of 3 bases from V and 4 bases from J, the junction contained 2 bases not matched to a gene. This CDR3 has 12 amino acids. CDR3 sequence reads: CSVETSAYEQYF. The CDR3 DNA sequence: TGCAGCGTTGAGACTAGCGCTTACGAGCAGTACTTC.

This clonotype has only a few counts. The chain has TRBV5-1 and TRBJ2-7; D may be TRBD1 (8 bases). From germline, CDR1 is SGHRS and CDR2 YFSETQ. The germline V and J ends were trimmed by 4 bases and 2 bases, with 16 bases remaining between them. This CDR3 contains 15 residues. CDR3 loop: CASSASQGGPYEQYF. The CDR3 bases are TGCGCCAGCAGCGCCTCACAGGGGGGGCCCTACGAGCAGTACTTC.

The chain couples TRBV11-3 to TRBJ2-1; TRBD2 is a possible D gene (5 bases). The germline V and J ends were trimmed by 5 bases and 1 base, with 15 bases remaining between them. The CDR3 spans 16 residues. Germline-derived CDR1 and CDR2 are SGHNT and YENEEA. The CDR3 nucleotides read TGTGCCAGCAGCGCGAAAGGGCGGGTATCCTACAATGAGCAGTTCTTC. Encoded protein: CASSAKGRVSYNEQFF.

This clonotype occurred many times. The CDR3 DNA sequence: TGCGCCAGCAGCTACCTAGGAGGAAACACCATATATTTT. Its translation: CASSYLGGNTIYF. The genes are TRBV5-1 and TRBJ1-3; D ambiguous. This CDR3 region has 13 residues. Trimming stripped 3 bases from V and 4 bases from J, with 8 bases between. Germline CDR1 and CDR2: SGHRS and YFSETQ.

This clonotype was recorded many times. The chain has TRBV5-1 and TRBJ1-4; TRBD1 aligns across 9 bases. The CDR3 covers 14 residues. The trim removed 5 bases at V and 6 bases at J, leaving 5 bases unmatched. The germline CDR1 and CDR2 sequences are SGHRS and YFSETQ. CDR3 in amino acids: CASRGQGKDEKLFF. The CDR3 nucleotides are TGCGCCAGCAGGGGACAGGGAAAGGATGAAAAACTGTTTTTT.

This clonotype was seen only a few times. V gene TRBV7-8 combines with J gene TRBJ2-7, with 11 bases lining up with TRBD2. The CDR3 is 15 amino acids. The V segment lost 5 bases and the J segment 3 bases; nucleotides outside the gene matches: 6. The germline V gene has CDR1 SGHVS and CDR2 FQNEAQ. This chain's CDR3 is CASSRRTSGFYEQYF. The CDR3 DNA reads TGTGCCAGCAGCCGTCGGACTAGCGGGTTCTACGAGCAGTACTTC.

V usage is TRBV20-1 and J usage is TRBJ2-1; TRBD2 matches 10 bases. The V and J ends lost 5 bases and 9 bases, in that order; junction bases with no gene match: 13. The germline CDR1 and CDR2 sequences are DFQATT and SNEGSKA (reference sequence). CDR3 length: 15 amino acids. CDR3 nucleotide sequence: TGCAGTGCTCTCGCCGGGAGCGGGAGGGCCGGTGAGCAGTTCTTC. Translation gives CSALAGSGRAGEQFF.

In its sample, this clonotype was seen a few times. The chain joins TRBV7-8 to TRBJ2-7; 10 bases align to TRBD2. This CDR3 comprises 18 residues. V was clipped by 5 bases and J by 0 bases; unmatched bases: 13. The germline gives CDR1 SGHVS, CDR2 FQNEAQ. CDR3 region: CASSQRLAGAQSSYEQYV. The CDR3 bases are TGTGCCAGCAGCCAGAGGCTAGCGGGAGCCCAGAGCTCCTACGAGCAGTACGTC.

The chain couples TRBV5-6 to TRBJ2-1; possibly TRBD1 for D (5 bases). CDR1 is SGHDT, CDR2 YYEEEE, per germline. The CDR3 has 17 residues. The V and J ends lost 0 bases and 3 bases respectively, with 16 bases between them. CDR3 nucleotide sequence: TGTGCCAGCAGCTTGGTCATACAGGTATACGTCTACAATGAGCAGTTCTTC. Protein product: CASSLVIQVYVYNEQFF.

This clonotype was seen many times. As DNA, the CDR3 is TGCGCCAGCAGCACCGGACAGGGGACCGCCTGGGAGACCCAGTACTTC. Translation gives CASSTGQGTAWETQYF. V is TRBV5-1 and J is TRBJ2-5, with 9 bases matching TRBD1. CDR3 size: 16 residues. Germline CDR1 SGHRS, CDR2 YFSETQ. Trimming removed 4 bases from V and 5 bases from J; junction bases left unmatched: 12.

This clonotype was detected only once. The chain uses TRBV12-3 or TRBV12-4 and TRBJ2-3; 12 bases match TRBD2. J lost 2 bases, V lost 6 bases, and 12 bases had no gene match. The CDR3 is made up of 18 amino acids. In nucleotides, the CDR3 is TGTGCCAGCAGCGGACTAGCGGGAACCCCCGGGGACACAGATACGCAGTATTTT. Translated: CASSGLAGTPGDTDTQYF.

CDR3 DNA sequence: TGCGCCAGCAGCTCGGAGGGACAGGGGAACTCTTTCTTT. Its translation: CASSSEGQGNSFF. The chain uses TRBV5-1 and TRBJ1-1, with 10 bases fitting TRBD1. V lost 3 bases and J lost 12; bases outside the gene matches: 8. The CDR3 contains 13 residues. Germline V gene lookup returns CDR1 SGHRS and CDR2 YFSETQ.